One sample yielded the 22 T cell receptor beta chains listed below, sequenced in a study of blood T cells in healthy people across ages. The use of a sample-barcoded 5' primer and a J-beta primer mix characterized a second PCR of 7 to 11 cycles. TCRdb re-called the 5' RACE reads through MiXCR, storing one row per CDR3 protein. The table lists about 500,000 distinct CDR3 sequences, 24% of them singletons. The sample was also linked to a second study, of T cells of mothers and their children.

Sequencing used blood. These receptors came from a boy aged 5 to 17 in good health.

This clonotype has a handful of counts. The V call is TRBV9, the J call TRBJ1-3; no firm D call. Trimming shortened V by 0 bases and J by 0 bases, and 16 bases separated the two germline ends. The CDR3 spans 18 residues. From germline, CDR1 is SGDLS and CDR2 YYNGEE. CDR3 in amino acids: CASSVDSRFPDSGNTIYF. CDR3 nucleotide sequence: TGTGCCAGCAGCGTAGATTCACGGTTTCCTGACTCTGGAAACACCATATATTTT.

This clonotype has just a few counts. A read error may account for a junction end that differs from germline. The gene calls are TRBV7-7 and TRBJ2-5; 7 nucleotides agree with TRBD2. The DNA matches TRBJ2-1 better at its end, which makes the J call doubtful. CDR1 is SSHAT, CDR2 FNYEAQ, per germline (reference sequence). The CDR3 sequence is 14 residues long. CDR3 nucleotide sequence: TGTGCTAGCAGCCGGGCGGGGGTCCGCAATGAGCAGTTCTTC. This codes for CASSRAGVRNEQFF.

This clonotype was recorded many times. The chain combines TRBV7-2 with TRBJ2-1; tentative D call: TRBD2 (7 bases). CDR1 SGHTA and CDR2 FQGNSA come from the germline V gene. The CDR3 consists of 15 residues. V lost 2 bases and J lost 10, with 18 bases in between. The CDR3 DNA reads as TGTGCCAGCAGCTTACGCGGGGGCTTTGTGGAGGAGCAGTTCTTC. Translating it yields CASSLRGGFVEEQFF.

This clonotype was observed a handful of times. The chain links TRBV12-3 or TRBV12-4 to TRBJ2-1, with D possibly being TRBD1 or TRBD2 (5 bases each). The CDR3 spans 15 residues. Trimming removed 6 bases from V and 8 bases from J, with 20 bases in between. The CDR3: CASRPPGRTRDEQFF. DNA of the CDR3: TGTGCCAGCAGGCCACCGGGACGTACCAGAGATGAGCAGTTCTTC.

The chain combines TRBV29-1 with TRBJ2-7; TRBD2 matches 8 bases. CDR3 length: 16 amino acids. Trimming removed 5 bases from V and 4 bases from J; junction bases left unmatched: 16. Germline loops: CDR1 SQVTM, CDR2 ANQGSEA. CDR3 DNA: TGCAGCGTTCGTGGGGCACTAGCGGAGTTTTGGTACGAGCAGTACTTC. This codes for CSVRGALAEFWYEQYF.

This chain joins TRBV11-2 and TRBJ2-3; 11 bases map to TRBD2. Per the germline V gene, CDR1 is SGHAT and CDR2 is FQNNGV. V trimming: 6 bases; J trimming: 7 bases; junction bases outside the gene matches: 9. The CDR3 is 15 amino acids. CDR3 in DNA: TGTGCCAGCAGGCAACTAGCGGGGGCACGACATACGCAGTATTTT. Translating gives CASRQLAGARHTQYF.

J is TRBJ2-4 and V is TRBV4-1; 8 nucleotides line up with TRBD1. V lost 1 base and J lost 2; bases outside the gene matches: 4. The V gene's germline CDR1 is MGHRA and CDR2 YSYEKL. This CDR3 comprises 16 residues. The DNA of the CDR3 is TGCGCCAGCAGCCAAGGCCGACAGGGGACCAAAAACATTCAGTACTTC. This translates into CASSQGRQGTKNIQYF.

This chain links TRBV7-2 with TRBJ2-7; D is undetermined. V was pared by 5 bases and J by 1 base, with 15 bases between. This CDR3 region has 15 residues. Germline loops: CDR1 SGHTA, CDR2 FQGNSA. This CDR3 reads CASSPRRATSYEQYF. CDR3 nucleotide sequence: TGTGCCAGCAGCCCCCGTAGGGCAACGTCCTACGAGCAGTACTTC.

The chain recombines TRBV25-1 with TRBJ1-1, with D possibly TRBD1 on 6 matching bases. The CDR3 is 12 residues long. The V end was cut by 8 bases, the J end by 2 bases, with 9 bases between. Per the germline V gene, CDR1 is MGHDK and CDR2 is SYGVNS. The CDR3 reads CASGRGNTEAFF. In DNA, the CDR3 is TGTGCCAGCGGCAGGGGTAACACTGAAGCTTTCTTT.

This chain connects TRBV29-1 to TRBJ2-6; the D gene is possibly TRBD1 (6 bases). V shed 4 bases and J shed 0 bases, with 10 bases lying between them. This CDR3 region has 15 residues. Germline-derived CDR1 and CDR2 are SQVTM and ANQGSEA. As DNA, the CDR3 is TGCAGCGTTGGGGGGCAGCTCTCTGGGGCCAACGTCCTGACTTTC. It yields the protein CSVGGQLSGANVLTF.

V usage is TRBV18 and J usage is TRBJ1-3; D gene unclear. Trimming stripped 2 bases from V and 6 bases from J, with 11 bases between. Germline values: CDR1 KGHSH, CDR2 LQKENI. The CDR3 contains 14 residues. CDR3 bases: TGTGCCAGCTCACCAGCCCTCAAGGAAAACACCATATATTTT. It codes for CASSPALKENTIYF.

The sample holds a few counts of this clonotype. This chain's CDR3 is CASSGRHSSGANVLTF. Here the CDR3 DNA reads TGTGCCAGCAGTGGAAGACATTCCTCTGGGGCCAACGTCCTGACTTTC. The genes are TRBV6-1 and TRBJ2-6, with D uncertain. The CDR3 length is 16 residues. Germline CDR1 and CDR2: MNHNS and SASEGT. V gave up 4 bases and J gave up 0 bases, with 10 bases separating them.

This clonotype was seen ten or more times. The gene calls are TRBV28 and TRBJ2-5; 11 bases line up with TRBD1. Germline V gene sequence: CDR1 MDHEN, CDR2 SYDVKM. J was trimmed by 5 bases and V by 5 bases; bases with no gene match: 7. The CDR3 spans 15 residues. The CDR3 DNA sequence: TGTGCCAGCAGTCCCCGGACAGGGGGCAGGGAGACCCAGTACTTC. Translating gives CASSPRTGGRETQYF.

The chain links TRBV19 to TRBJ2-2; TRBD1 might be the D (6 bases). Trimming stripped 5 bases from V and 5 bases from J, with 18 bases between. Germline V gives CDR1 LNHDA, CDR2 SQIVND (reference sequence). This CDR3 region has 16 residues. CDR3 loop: CASSLSPGHATGELFF. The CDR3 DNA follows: TGTGCCAGTAGTTTATCCCCGGGACATGCGACCGGGGAGCTGTTTTTT.

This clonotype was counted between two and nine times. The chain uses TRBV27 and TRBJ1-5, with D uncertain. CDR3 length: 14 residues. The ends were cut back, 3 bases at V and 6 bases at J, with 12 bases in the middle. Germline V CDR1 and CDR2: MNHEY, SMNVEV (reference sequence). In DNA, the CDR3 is TGTGCCAGCAGTTTTGTCGAGGGTGGTCAGCCCCAGCATTTT. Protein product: CASSFVEGGQPQHF.

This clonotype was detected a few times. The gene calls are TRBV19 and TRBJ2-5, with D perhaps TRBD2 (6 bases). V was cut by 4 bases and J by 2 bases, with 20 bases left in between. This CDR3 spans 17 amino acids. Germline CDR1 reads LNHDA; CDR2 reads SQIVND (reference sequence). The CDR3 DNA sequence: TGTGCCAGTAGTAACCCGGGACTTTCCATAAGACAAGAGACCCAGTACTTC. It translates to CASSNPGLSIRQETQYF. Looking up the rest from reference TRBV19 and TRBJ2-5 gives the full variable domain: DGGITQSPKYLFRKEGQNVTLSCEQNLNHDAMYWYRQDPGQGLRLIYYSQIVNDFQKGDIAEGYSVSREKKESFPLTVTSAQKNPTAFYLCASSNPGLSIRQETQYFGPGTRLLVL.

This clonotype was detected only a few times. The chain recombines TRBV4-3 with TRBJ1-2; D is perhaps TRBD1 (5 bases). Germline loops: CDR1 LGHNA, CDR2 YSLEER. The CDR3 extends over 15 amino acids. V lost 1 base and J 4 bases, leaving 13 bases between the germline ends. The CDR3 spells CASSQGPGTPYGYTF. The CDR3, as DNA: TGCGCCAGCAGCCAAGGCCCCGGGACGCCCTATGGCTACACCTTC.

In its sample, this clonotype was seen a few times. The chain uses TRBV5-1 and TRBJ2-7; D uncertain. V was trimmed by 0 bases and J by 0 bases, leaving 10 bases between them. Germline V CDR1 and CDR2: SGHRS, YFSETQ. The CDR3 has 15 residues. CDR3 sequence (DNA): TGCGCCAGCAGCTTGGTGTCTGGTAGCTCCTACGAGCAGTACTTC. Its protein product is CASSLVSGSSYEQYF.

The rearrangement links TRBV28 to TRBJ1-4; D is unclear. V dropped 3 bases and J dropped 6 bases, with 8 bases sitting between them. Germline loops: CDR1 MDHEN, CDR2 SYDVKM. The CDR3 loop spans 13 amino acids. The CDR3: CASSFQADEKLFF. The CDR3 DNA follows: TGTGCCAGCAGTTTTCAGGCGGATGAAAAACTGTTTTTT. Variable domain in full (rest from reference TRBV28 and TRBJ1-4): DVKVTQSSRYLVKRTGEKVFLECVQDMDHENMFWYRQDPGLGLRLIYFSYDVKMKEKGDIPEGYSVSREKKERFSLILESASTNQTSMYLCASSFQADEKLFFGSGTQLSVL.

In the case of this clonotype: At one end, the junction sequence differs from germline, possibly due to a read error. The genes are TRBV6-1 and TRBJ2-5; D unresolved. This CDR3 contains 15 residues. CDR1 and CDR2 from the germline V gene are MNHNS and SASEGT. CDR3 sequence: CARSVLPGTQETQYF. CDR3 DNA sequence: TGTGCCCGCAGCGTTCTTCCAGGTACACAAGAGACCCAGTACTTC.

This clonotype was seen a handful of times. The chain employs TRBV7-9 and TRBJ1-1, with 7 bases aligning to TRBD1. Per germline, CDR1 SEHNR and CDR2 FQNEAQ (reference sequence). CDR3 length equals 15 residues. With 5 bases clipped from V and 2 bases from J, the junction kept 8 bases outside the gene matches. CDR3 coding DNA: TGTGCCAGCAGCCGCGACAGGGTGACTAACACTGAAGCTTTCTTT. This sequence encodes CASSRDRVTNTEAFF.

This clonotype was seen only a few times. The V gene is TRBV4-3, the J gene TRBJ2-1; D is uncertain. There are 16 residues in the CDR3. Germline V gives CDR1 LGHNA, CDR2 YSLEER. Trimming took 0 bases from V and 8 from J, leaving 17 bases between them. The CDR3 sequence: CASSQDRRLQNDEQFF. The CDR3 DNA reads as TGCGCCAGCAGCCAAGATCGACGGCTTCAGAATGATGAGCAGTTCTTC.